What follows is one T cell receptor (beta chain) and its context. The antigen is not known. Germline and junction disagree at one end, which may indicate a read error. This sample is part of a study of memory CD4+ T cells and cytomegalovirus serostatus. The CDR3 sequence is 14 residues long. Germline CDR1 and CDR2: SGHAT and FQNNGV. Study outcomes and limitations: CMV serostatus prediction reached median AUC approximately 0.96, or 0.89 with US-trained model. Suggested: most of the CMV-linked TCR signature lies in CD4+ memory cells. About 40% of the roughly 160 known CMV-associated TCRbeta sequences appeared in CD4+ memory.

Single viable CD3+CD4+CD8-CD45RO+ cells were sorted as the memory CD4+ T cells. Serum IgG to CMV pp150, pp28, p38 and p52 defined serostatus. Data came from immunoSEQ multiplex PCR; TCRdb stores just in-frame clones and leaves some out. Among some 44,000 clones listed, just over 75% were seen once. The chain employs TRBV11-2 and TRBJ2-7; 9 bases are a match to TRBD1. This receptor was taken from an adult in good health and CMV-seronegative. The source material was memory CD4+ T cells from blood. DNA of the CDR3: TGTGCCAGCAGCCCGATGGGACAGGGAGCGACTCGAAACTTC. It translates to CASSPMGQGATRNF.